The source of this TCR beta chain is a study of early T cells in non-severe SARS-CoV-2 infection. Attachment of unique molecular identifiers to individual cDNA molecules was performed. From the 5' RACE reads, TCRdb called clonotypes with MiXCR, one entry per CDR3 protein. Here the sample spans approximately 71,000 distinct CDR3 sequences, 12% to 15% being singletons. CDR3 size: 12 residues. Trimming took 6 bases from V and 1 from J, leaving 9 bases between them. CDR1 is SQVTM, CDR2 ANQGSEA, per germline. Turning to this clonotype: Its antigen is undetermined.

Notes on the study in general: Comparison of clonotypes with VDJdb favored anti-spike CD8 responses while missing private and CD4 specificities.

The chain links TRBV29-1 to TRBJ2-5; no reliable D call. The sequence was collected from an adult who was a healthcare worker with PCR-confirmed SARS-CoV-2 infection or an uninfected control (not recorded which). Material: whole blood. CDR3 in amino acids: CSVLRVQETQYF. CDR3 bases: TGCAGCGTGTTAAGGGTCCAAGAGACCCAGTACTTC.